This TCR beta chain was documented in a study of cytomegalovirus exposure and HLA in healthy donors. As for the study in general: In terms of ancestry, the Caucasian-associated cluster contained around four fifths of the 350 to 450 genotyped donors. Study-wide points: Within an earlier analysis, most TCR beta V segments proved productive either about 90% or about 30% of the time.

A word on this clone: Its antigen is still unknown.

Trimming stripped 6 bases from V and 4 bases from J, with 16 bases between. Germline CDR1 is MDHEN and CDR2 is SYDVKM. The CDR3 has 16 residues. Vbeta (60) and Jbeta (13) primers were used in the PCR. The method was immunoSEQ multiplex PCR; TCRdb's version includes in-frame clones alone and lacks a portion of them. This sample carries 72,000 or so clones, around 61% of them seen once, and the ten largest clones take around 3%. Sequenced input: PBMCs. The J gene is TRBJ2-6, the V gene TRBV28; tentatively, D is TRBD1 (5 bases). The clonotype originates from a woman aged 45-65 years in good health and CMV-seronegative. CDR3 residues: CASRKFQGSGANVLTF. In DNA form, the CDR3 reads TGTGCCAGCAGGAAATTCCAGGGATCCGGGGCCAACGTCCTGACTTTC.